This TCR beta chain was identified during a study of shared T cell receptors in the human thymus. The CDR3 length is 15 residues. The germline V gene has CDR1 MGHRA and CDR2 YSYEKL. V shed 8 bases and J shed 0 bases, with 13 bases lying between them. The repertoire was sequenced with immunoSEQ multiplex PCR; TCRdb's copy has only in-frame clones and lacks some. The table records under 700,000 clones, more than 75% of them present only once. In addition, the sample was reused for a study of human thymus T cells. This second study says: Resected material from corrective heart surgery provided the thymus tissue analysed. Related research found strongly overlapping thymic repertoires in unrelated individuals.

This TCR was recovered from a boy under three years old with a congenital heart defect. The rearrangement uses TRBV4-1 and TRBJ2-2, with a possible D match to TRBD1 (6 bases). The sequenced sample consisted of thymocytes. The CDR3 coding sequence is TGCGCCAGCGGACAGCCTAATTCGAACACCGGGGAGCTGTTTTTT. Translation: CASGQPNSNTGELFF.